The 8 T cell receptor beta chains in this list originate from one sample, sequenced in a study of T cell changes during pregnancy in multiple sclerosis. Assay: immunoSEQ multiplex PCR; the TCRdb copy retains only in-frame clones and omits some. The sample holds 40,000 to 45,000 clones, around nine tenths seen once. This specimen consisted of CD4+ T cells from peripheral blood mononuclear cells, obtained before pregnancy. These receptors all come from a female donor with multiple sclerosis, enrolled in a pregnancy study.

V usage is TRBV10-3 and J usage is TRBJ2-7; the D is unclear. This CDR3 is built from 13 residues. V lost 8 bases to trimming and J lost 2 bases, with 13 bases between them. Germline loops: CDR1 ENHRY, CDR2 SYGVKD. The CDR3 nucleotides read TGTGCCATCTCGGGTAACGAACCCTACGAGCAGTACTTC. It encodes CAISGNEPYEQYF.

The gene calls are TRBV7-2 and TRBJ2-7; perhaps TRBD2 as D (6 bases). Between the trimmed V and J ends, which lost 1 base and 5 bases, there was a span of 15 bases. The CDR3 consists of 15 residues. Germline CDR1 and CDR2: SGHTA and FQGNSA. The CDR3 DNA follows: TGTGCCAGCAGCTTAGTATCGGGCGGGAATGACGAGCAGTACTTC. Amino acids: CASSLVSGGNDEQYF.

This chain connects TRBV10-3 to TRBJ2-2; the match to TRBD1 covers 8 bases. With V trimmed by 7 bases and J by 0 bases, 4 bases remained unmatched. The CDR3 has 15 residues. The germline V gene encodes CDR1 ENHRY and CDR2 SYGVKD. DNA for the CDR3: TGTGCCATCAATGCAGGGGGCCCGAACACCGGGGAGCTGTTTTTT. Protein product: CAINAGGPNTGELFF.

This clone turned up a few times. This rearrangement joins TRBV10-3 to TRBJ1-1; weak D call: TRBD1 (6 bases). The CDR3 length is 14 residues. V lost 6 bases and J lost 0, with 11 bases in between. Germline CDR1 is ENHRY and CDR2 is SYGVKD. The CDR3 sequence is CAISTDSLNTEAFF. The CDR3 DNA reads as TGTGCCATCAGCACGGACAGTCTGAACACTGAAGCTTTCTTT.

The chain couples TRBV27 to TRBJ2-7; the match to TRBD2 covers 12 bases. Germline V CDR1 and CDR2: MNHEY, SMNVEV (reference sequence). The trim removed 8 bases at V and 7 bases at J, leaving 15 bases unmatched. The CDR3 sequence is 16 residues long. The CDR3 DNA reads TGTGCCAGCGGAGCGGCGGCTAGCGGGAGGGCACGAGAGCAGTACTTC. It translates to CASGAAASGRAREQYF.

The rearrangement uses TRBV4-3 and TRBJ2-1, with 8 bases identical to TRBD1. The germline V gene has CDR1 LGHNA and CDR2 YSLEER. CDR3 length equals 18 residues. The ends lost 3 bases at V and 0 bases at J; junction bases unmatched: 10. The CDR3 region has the DNA TGCGCCAGCAGCCATTATGGACAGGGTGAAAGCTCCTACAATGAGCAGTTCTTC. It encodes CASSHYGQGESSYNEQFF.

The chain employs TRBV7-3 and TRBJ2-7; D call uncertain. V gave up 1 base and J gave up 1 base, with 8 bases separating them. Germline V CDR1 and CDR2: SGHTA, FQGTGA. The CDR3 totals 14 residues. CDR3 protein: CASSLSGGSYEQYF. The CDR3 DNA is TGTGCCAGCAGCTTAAGCGGCGGATCCTACGAGCAGTACTTC.

In nucleotides, the CDR3 is TGTGCCAGCAGCTTCGTTGGAGGTGGGGAGACCCAGTACTTC. Encoded protein: CASSFVGGGETQYF. The gene calls are TRBV11-2 and TRBJ2-5, with a possible D match to TRBD2 (5 bases). This CDR3 comprises 14 residues. Germline V lookup: CDR1 SGHAT, CDR2 FQNNGV. The germline V and J ends were trimmed by 3 bases and 5 bases, with 13 bases remaining between them.